These 32 T cell receptor beta chains share one sample of origin, sequenced in a study of T-cell memory formation after mild COVID-19. TCRdb fed the 5' RACE reads into MiXCR, producing one record per CDR3 protein. This table has 450,000 to 700,000 distinct CDR3 sequences, approximately 18% appearing once. Sequencing was done on a sample of PBMCs or a T cell subset sorted from them (not recorded which). These receptors all come from an adult woman who had mild COVID-19 (a few samples of this study predate the infection). Cell type and time point are not known.

V gene TRBV3-1 combines with J gene TRBJ2-5; 8 bases map to TRBD1. Per the germline V gene, CDR1 is LGHDT and CDR2 is YNNKEL (reference sequence). J lost 6 bases, V lost 1 base, and 10 bases had no gene match. The CDR3 consists of 16 residues. CDR3 sequence reads: CASSQADRGFMKTQYF. In DNA, the CDR3 is TGTGCCAGCAGCCAAGCCGACAGGGGATTCATGAAGACCCAGTACTTC.

This clonotype came up a few times. The genes are TRBV5-1 and TRBJ1-2, with TRBD1 matching over 7 bases. Germline-derived CDR1 and CDR2 are SGHRS and YFSETQ. This CDR3 has 15 amino acids. V was pared by 2 bases and J by 3 bases, with 7 bases of the junction left unmatched. CDR3 DNA sequence: TGCGCCAGCAGCTTCTTACAGGGGTCCGACTATGGCTACACCTTC. This codes for CASSFLQGSDYGYTF.

The V and J genes are TRBV25-1 and TRBJ2-4; no clear D gene. There are 16 residues in the CDR3. Germline CDR1 and CDR2: MGHDK and SYGVNS. Trimming left V 3 bases short and J 0 bases short, with 12 bases between. The chain's CDR3 is CASSEGFNVAKNIQYF. The CDR3 nucleotides are TGTGCCAGCAGTGAGGGATTCAACGTAGCCAAAAACATTCAGTACTTC.

At least ten counts were recorded for this clonotype. V gene TRBV20-1 combines with J gene TRBJ2-1, with 8 bases aligning to TRBD1. Germline trimming cut 3 bases from V and 1 base from J; bases unmatched to any gene: 2. Germline lookup yields CDR1 DFQATT and CDR2 SNEGSKA (reference sequence). The CDR3 is made up of 14 amino acids. The CDR3 DNA sequence: TGCAGTGCTAGTCGGACAGGGTCCTACAATGAGCAGTTCTTC. The encoded protein is CSASRTGSYNEQFF.

The V call is TRBV6-6, the J call TRBJ2-7; 8 bases are a match to TRBD1. Trimming cost V 4 bases and J 2 bases; bases outside gene matches: 7. Germline V CDR1 and CDR2: MNHNY, SVGAGI (reference sequence). The CDR3 spans 15 residues. CDR3 protein: CASSWTGPSAYEQYF. DNA for the CDR3: TGTGCCAGCAGTTGGACAGGGCCCTCCGCCTACGAGCAGTACTTC.

There are many counts of this clonotype. This sequence joins TRBV2 and TRBJ2-5, with 11 positions matching TRBD1. The trim removed 6 bases at V and 3 bases at J, leaving 6 bases unmatched. Germline V gene lookup returns CDR1 SNHLY and CDR2 FYNNEI. The CDR3 covers 15 residues. The DNA for the CDR3 is TGTGCCAGCAGAGACGGACAGGGGGCGAAAGAGACCCAGTACTTC. Its protein product is CASRDGQGAKETQYF.

V gene TRBV5-5 combines with J gene TRBJ1-1; the D is unclear. Germline V gene data show CDR1 as SGHKS and CDR2 as YYEKEE (reference sequence). The V end was cut by 1 base, the J end by 1 base, with 14 bases between. CDR3 length: 16 residues. CDR3 residues: CASSLKREGGNTEAFF. DNA of the CDR3: TGTGCCAGCAGCTTGAAAAGGGAAGGAGGGAACACTGAAGCTTTCTTT.

This clonotype was picked up a small number of times. The chain links TRBV27 to TRBJ2-2; 8 nucleotides match TRBD2. The trim removed 3 bases at V and 3 bases at J, leaving 3 bases unmatched. CDR1 and CDR2 (germline): MNHEY, SMNVEV (reference sequence). The CDR3 has 15 residues. CDR3 residues: CASSFGGGYTGELFF. CDR3 in DNA: TGTGCCAGCAGTTTCGGCGGGGGGTACACCGGGGAGCTGTTTTTT.

This clonotype has just a few counts. The rearrangement uses TRBV9 and TRBJ1-6; D remains ambiguous. V was trimmed by 4 bases and J by 9 bases, leaving 17 bases between them. The CDR3 consists of 15 residues. CDR1 SGDLS and CDR2 YYNGEE come from the germline V gene. CDR3 DNA sequence: TGTGCCAGCAGCCCCCGGTCGGGGTCCGGTTCACCCCTCCACTTT. This sequence encodes CASSPRSGSGSPLHF.

The chain links TRBV20-1 to TRBJ2-3; the D gene could be TRBD1 or TRBD2 (5 bases each). The germline V and J ends were trimmed by 5 bases and 8 bases, with 17 bases remaining between them. Germline V gene sequence: CDR1 DFQATT, CDR2 SNEGSKA (reference sequence). The length of the CDR3 is 13 residues. The CDR3 bases are TGCAGTGCTCCCGGGGACGAGGGGCTTACGCAGTATTTT. Translation: CSAPGDEGLTQYF.

V usage is TRBV29-1 and J usage is TRBJ2-7, with D tentatively TRBD1 or TRBD2 (5 bases each). Looked up from germline, CDR1 is SQVTM and CDR2 is ANQGSEA. The CDR3 has 11 residues. V gave up 5 bases and J gave up 6 bases, with 11 bases separating them. The chain's CDR3 is CSVWSGSEQYF. The CDR3 DNA reads as TGCAGCGTTTGGTCAGGGAGCGAGCAGTACTTC.

This clonotype was counted a few times. The chain links TRBV12-3 or TRBV12-4 to TRBJ2-3; 7 bases fit TRBD2. CDR3 size: 18 residues. The trim removed 8 bases at V and 2 bases at J, leaving 19 bases unmatched. Written as DNA, the CDR3 is TGTGCCAGCCGTTCTGGAGCCCGGGACTACGCACACACAGATACGCAGTATTTT. This translates into CASRSGARDYAHTDTQYF.

This clonotype has a handful of counts. The rearrangement joins TRBV21-1 to TRBJ2-1; the table's D call of TRBD2 was not tested on the DNA. TRBV21-1 is noted as a pseudogene. The CDR3 sequence is 17 residues long. The CDR3 protein is CASSNPRGLADYNEQFF. DNA of the CDR3: TGTGCCAGCAGCAACCCTAGGGGACTAGCGGATTACAATGAGCAGTTCTTC.

This clonotype has only a few counts. The J gene is TRBJ2-1, the V gene TRBV12-3 or TRBV12-4, with 12 bases lining up with TRBD2. Trimming cost V 6 bases and J 3 bases; bases outside gene matches: 9. The CDR3 is 17 residues long. The DNA of the CDR3 is TGTGCCAGCAGGGCGACTAGCGGGAGTTCCTACTACAATGAGCAGTTCTTC. Encoded protein: CASRATSGSSYYNEQFF.

This clonotype came up a few times. The chain couples TRBV7-6 to TRBJ2-3; TRBD2 agrees at 8 bases. V lost 1 base, J lost 6 bases, and 12 bases stayed unmatched. This CDR3 has 17 amino acids. The germline CDR1 and CDR2 sequences are SGHVS and FNYEAQ. Here the CDR3 reads CASSLGLGAGAGDTQYF. CDR3 bases: TGTGCCAGCAGCTTAGGGCTAGGAGCGGGAGCCGGGGATACGCAGTATTTT.

Only a few counts were recorded for this clonotype. The chain has TRBV7-9 and TRBJ2-5, with TRBD1 matching over 11 bases. This CDR3 region has 16 residues. The J segment lost 5 bases and the V segment lost 5 bases, leaving 10 bases of the junction unmatched. Germline assignment: CDR1 SEHNR and CDR2 FQNEAQ (reference sequence). CDR3 sequence: CASSRPGQGGRETQYF. CDR3 nucleotides: TGTGCCAGCAGCAGACCGGGACAGGGGGGACGGGAGACCCAGTACTTC.

The chain uses TRBV19 and TRBJ2-5, with a weak D call TRBD2 (5 bases). Germline V gene lookup returns CDR1 LNHDA and CDR2 SQIVND (reference sequence). This CDR3 contains 14 residues. V lost 3 bases and J 1 base, leaving 9 bases between the germline ends. The CDR3 region has the DNA TGTGCCAGTAGTATGAGAGGGAGCCAAGAGACCCAGTACTTC. Its translation is CASSMRGSQETQYF.

The sample holds a few counts of this clonotype. This rearrangement joins TRBV20-1 to TRBJ1-4, with 7 nucleotides matching TRBD1. Germline CDR1 reads DFQATT; CDR2 reads SNEGSKA (reference sequence). The CDR3 totals 17 residues. Trimming took 0 bases from V and 7 from J; bases not matched to a gene: 14. The CDR3 region is CSARDLTSRGRSEKLFF. CDR3 DNA: TGCAGTGCTAGAGACCTTACTTCCAGGGGGAGGAGTGAAAAACTGTTTTTT.

The chain links TRBV24-1 to TRBJ1-4, with unresolved D. Trimming left V 9 bases short and J 6 bases short, with 10 bases between. The germline gives CDR1 KGHDR, CDR2 SFDVKD. The CDR3 consists of 12 residues. CDR3 amino acids: CATGGIDEKLFF. For the CDR3, the DNA is TGTGCCACCGGAGGGATAGATGAAAAACTGTTTTTT.

This chain uses TRBV6-2 or TRBV6-3 with TRBJ2-7, with D perhaps TRBD1 (6 bases). Germline V gene sequence: CDR1 MNHEY, CDR2 SVGEGT. V was cut by 5 bases and J by 1 base, with 15 bases left in between. CDR3 length equals 15 residues. DNA of the CDR3: TGTGCCAGCAGTCTCCTCCGGGACATATCCTACGAGCAGTACTTC. Its translation: CASSLLRDISYEQYF.

The rearrangement joins TRBV11-2 to TRBJ1-4; no reliable D call. This CDR3 comprises 17 residues. CDR1 and CDR2 (germline): SGHAT, FQNNGV. The V gene lost 5 bases and the J gene lost 1 base, with 17 bases spanning the gap. CDR3 in amino acids: CASSPNPESGTNEKLFF. The CDR3 DNA follows: TGTGCCAGCAGCCCCAACCCCGAGTCGGGAACTAATGAAAAACTGTTTTTT.

This clonotype was counted a few times. The CDR3 region has the DNA TGTGCCAGCGAGGCAGGGGATAATTCACCCCTCCACTTT. The encoded protein is CASEAGDNSPLHF. The rearrangement uses TRBV6-1 and TRBJ1-6; maybe TRBD1 (6 bases). The length of the CDR3 is 13 residues. V lost 8 bases to trimming and J lost 5 bases, with 10 bases between them. Germline V gene data show CDR1 as MNHNS and CDR2 as SASEGT.

This clonotype was observed a few times. The genes are TRBV20-1 and TRBJ1-1; no firm D call. CDR3 length: 13 residues. With 3 bases removed from V and 3 bases from J, the gap between germline ends came to 11 bases. Germline values: CDR1 DFQATT, CDR2 SNEGSKA (reference sequence). This chain's CDR3 is CSARPEGYTEAFF. Written as DNA, the CDR3 is TGCAGTGCTAGGCCGGAGGGTTACACTGAAGCTTTCTTT.

CDR3 nucleotide sequence: TGTGCCAGCAGCCCTGCGGGGGTCCTCTACAATGAGCAGTTCTTC. Protein: CASSPAGVLYNEQFF. The V call is TRBV14, the J call TRBJ2-1, with 7 bases that match TRBD2. The trim removed 4 bases at V and 3 bases at J, leaving 6 bases unmatched. Looked up from germline, CDR1 is SGHDN and CDR2 is FVKESK. This CDR3 has 15 residues.

This clonotype was seen a handful of times. The rearrangement links TRBV6-2 or TRBV6-3 to TRBJ2-2, with D perhaps matching TRBD1 (6 bases). This CDR3 contains 13 residues. Trimming left V 6 bases short and J 4 bases short, with 9 bases between. From germline, CDR1 is MNHEY and CDR2 SVGEGT. The CDR3, as DNA: TGTGCCAGCAGGCCCAGGGGCACCGGGGAGCTGTTTTTT. Protein product: CASRPRGTGELFF.

This clonotype was recorded at least ten times. The chain uses TRBV10-3 and TRBJ2-5; possibly TRBD2 for D (6 bases). V gave up 4 bases and J gave up 1 base, with 10 bases separating them. The CDR3 runs 14 residues. Germline CDR1 and CDR2: ENHRY and SYGVKD. As DNA, the CDR3 is TGTGCCATCAGTGTGGGGGGTCCCCAAGAGACCCAGTACTTC. It encodes CAISVGGPQETQYF.

V usage is TRBV2 and J usage is TRBJ2-2, with D perhaps TRBD2 (5 bases). The germline V gene encodes CDR1 SNHLY and CDR2 FYNNEI. The length of the CDR3 is 13 residues. V lost 7 bases to trimming and J lost 7 bases, with 13 bases between them. The CDR3 nucleotides read TGTGCCAGCACGGGTAGCGATAGCGGGGAGCTGTTTTTT. This encodes CASTGSDSGELFF.

J is TRBJ2-7 and V is TRBV6-2 or TRBV6-3; no clear D. CDR1 and CDR2 (germline): MNHEY, SVGEGT. Trimming pared 3 bases from V and 3 bases from J, leaving 18 bases between. This CDR3 has 16 residues. CDR3 sequence: CASSYQMDSKGYEQYF. The CDR3 nucleotides read TGTGCCAGCAGTTATCAGATGGATTCCAAAGGCTACGAGCAGTACTTC.

The gene calls are TRBV24-1 and TRBJ2-3; D is unclear. Germline V CDR1 and CDR2: KGHDR, SFDVKD. This CDR3 spans 12 amino acids. V was cut by 0 bases and J by 6 bases, with 3 bases left in between. CDR3 nucleotide sequence: TGTGCCACCAGTGATTTGCGGGATACGCAGTATTTT. It specifies CATSDLRDTQYF.

This clonotype was observed a few times. The V and J genes are TRBV4-1 and TRBJ2-7; TRBD1 might be the D (6 bases). Germline V lookup: CDR1 MGHRA, CDR2 YSYEKL. V lost 8 bases, J lost 5 bases, and 10 bases lay in between. The CDR3 runs 11 residues. The DNA of the CDR3 is TGCGCCAGCCTCGGACAGAACGAGCAGTACTTC. Amino acids: CASLGQNEQYF.

The chain recombines TRBV11-2 with TRBJ2-3, with D possibly being TRBD2 (6 bases). The length of the CDR3 is 15 residues. CDR1 is SGHAT, CDR2 FQNNGV, per germline. The V end was cut by 3 bases, the J end by 2 bases, with 12 bases between. CDR3 residues: CASSFRRRDTDTQYF. Written as DNA, the CDR3 is TGTGCCAGCAGCTTCCGCCGGCGGGACACAGATACGCAGTATTTT.

This clonotype turned up a few times. The chain employs TRBV20-1 and TRBJ2-3, with D tentatively TRBD1 or TRBD2 (5 bases each). Per the germline V gene, CDR1 is DFQATT and CDR2 is SNEGSKA (reference sequence). The length of the CDR3 is 13 residues. Trimming shortened V by 2 bases and J by 7 bases, and 13 bases separated the two germline ends. CDR3 DNA: TGCAGTGCTAGAAGAGAGGGGCTTTATACGCAGTATTTT. It translates to CSARREGLYTQYF.